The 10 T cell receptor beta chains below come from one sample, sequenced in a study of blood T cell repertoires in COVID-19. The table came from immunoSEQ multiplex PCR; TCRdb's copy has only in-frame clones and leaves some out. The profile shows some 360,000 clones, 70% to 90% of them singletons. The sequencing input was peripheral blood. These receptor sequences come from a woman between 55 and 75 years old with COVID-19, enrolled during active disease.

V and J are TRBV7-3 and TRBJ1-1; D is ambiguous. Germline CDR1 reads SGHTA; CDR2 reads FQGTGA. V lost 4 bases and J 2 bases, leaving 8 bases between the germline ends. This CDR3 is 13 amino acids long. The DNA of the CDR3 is TGTGCCAGCAGCTCCGAGGTTAACACTGAAGCTTTCTTT. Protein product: CASSSEVNTEAFF.

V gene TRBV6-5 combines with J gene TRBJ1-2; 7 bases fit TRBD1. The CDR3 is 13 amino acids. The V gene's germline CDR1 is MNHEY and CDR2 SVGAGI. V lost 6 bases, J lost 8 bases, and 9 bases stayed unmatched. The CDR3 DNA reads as TGTGCCAGCAGAAATACAGGGGCTGAGGGCTACACCTTC. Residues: CASRNTGAEGYTF.

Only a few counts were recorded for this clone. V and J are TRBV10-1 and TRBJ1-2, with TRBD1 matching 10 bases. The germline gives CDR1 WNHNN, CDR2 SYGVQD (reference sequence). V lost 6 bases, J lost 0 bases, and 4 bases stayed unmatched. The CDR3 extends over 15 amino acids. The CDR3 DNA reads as TGCGCCAGCAGGTTAGACAGGGGGCCTAACTATGGCTACACCTTC. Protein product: CASRLDRGPNYGYTF.

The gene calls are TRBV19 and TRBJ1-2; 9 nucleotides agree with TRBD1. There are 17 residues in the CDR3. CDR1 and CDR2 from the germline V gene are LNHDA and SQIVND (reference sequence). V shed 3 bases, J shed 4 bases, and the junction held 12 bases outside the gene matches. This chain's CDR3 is CASSIGFQGQGSYGYTF. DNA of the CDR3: TGTGCCAGTAGTATCGGGTTTCAGGGACAGGGAAGCTATGGCTACACCTTC.

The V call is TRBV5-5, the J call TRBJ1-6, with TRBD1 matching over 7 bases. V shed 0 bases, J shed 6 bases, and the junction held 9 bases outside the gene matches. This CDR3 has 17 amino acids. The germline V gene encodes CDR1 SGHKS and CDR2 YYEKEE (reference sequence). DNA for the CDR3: TGTGCCAGCAGCTTGGGGGACACAGGGGCCGGTAATTCACCCCTCCACTTT. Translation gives CASSLGDTGAGNSPLHF.

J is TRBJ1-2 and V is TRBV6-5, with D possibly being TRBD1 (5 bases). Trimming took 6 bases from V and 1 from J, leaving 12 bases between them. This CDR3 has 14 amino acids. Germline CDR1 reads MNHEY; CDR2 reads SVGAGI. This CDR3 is CASSRIGGNYGYTF. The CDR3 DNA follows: TGTGCCAGCAGCCGCATCGGGGGTAACTATGGCTACACCTTC.

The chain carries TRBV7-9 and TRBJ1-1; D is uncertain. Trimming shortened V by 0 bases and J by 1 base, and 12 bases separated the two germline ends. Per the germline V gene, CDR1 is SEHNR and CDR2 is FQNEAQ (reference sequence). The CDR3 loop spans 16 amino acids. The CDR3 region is CASSLASQVGNTEAFF. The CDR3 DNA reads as TGTGCCAGCAGCTTAGCGTCGCAGGTGGGGAACACTGAAGCTTTCTTT.

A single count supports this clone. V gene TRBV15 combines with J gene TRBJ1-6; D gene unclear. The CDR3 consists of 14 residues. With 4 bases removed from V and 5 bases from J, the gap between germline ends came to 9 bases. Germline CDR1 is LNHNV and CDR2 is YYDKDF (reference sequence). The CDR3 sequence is CATSTRQDNSPLHF. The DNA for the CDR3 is TGTGCCACCAGCACCCGGCAGGATAATTCACCCCTCCACTTT.

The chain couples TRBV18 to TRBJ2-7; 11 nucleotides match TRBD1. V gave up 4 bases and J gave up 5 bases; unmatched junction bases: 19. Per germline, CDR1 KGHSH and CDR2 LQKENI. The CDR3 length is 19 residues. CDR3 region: CASSLRGQGALAGVNEQYF. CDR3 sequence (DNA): TGTGCCAGCTCACTGCGTGGACAGGGGGCACTAGCGGGCGTTAACGAGCAGTACTTC.

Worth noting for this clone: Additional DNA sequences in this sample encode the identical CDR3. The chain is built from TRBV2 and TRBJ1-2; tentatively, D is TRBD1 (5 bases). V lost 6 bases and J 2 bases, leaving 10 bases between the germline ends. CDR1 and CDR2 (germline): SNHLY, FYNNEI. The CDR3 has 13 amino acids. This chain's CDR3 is CASRPDRNYGYTF. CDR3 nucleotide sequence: TGTGCCAGCAGACCCGACAGAAACTATGGCTACACCTTC.